Sequencing of this T cell receptor (beta chain) was carried out in a study of T cell responses to AZD1222 COVID-19 vaccine. Per the germline V gene, CDR1 is MNHEY and CDR2 is SVGAGI. CDR3 length: 16 residues. With 2 bases removed from V and 2 bases from J, the gap between germline ends came to 13 bases. There are a few counts of this clone. Using immunoSEQ multiplex PCR, the repertoire was profiled, and TCRdb retains in-frame clones only, with some absent. The sample includes about 140,000 clones, 84% of them seen just once. This sample comprised peripheral blood, obtained on day 0 of AZD1222 vaccination. The chain couples TRBV6-5 to TRBJ2-1, with D possibly TRBD2 on 5 matching bases. The TCR was taken from an adult in good health. DNA for the CDR3: TGTGCCAGCAGTTACGCACTAGAAGGTGCCTACAATGAGCAGTTCTTC. Encoded protein: CASSYALEGAYNEQFF.